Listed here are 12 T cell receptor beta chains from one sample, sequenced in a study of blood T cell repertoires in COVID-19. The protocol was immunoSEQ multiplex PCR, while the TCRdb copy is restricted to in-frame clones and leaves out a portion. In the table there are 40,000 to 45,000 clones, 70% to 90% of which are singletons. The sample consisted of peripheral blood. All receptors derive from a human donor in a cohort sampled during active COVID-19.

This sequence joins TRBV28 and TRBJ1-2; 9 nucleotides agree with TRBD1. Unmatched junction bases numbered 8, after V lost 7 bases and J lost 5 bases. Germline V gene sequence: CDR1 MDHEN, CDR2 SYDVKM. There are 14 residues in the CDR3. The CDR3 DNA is TGTGCCAGCACCCCAGGGACAGGGTTTTATGGCTACACCTTC. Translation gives CASTPGTGFYGYTF.

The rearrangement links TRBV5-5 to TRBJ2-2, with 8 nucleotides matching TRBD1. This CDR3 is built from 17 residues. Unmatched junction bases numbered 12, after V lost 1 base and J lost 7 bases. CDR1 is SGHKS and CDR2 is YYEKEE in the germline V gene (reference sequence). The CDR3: CASSLLWTGLAGGELFF. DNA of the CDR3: TGTGCCAGCAGCTTGCTTTGGACAGGGCTCGCGGGCGGGGAGCTGTTTTTT.

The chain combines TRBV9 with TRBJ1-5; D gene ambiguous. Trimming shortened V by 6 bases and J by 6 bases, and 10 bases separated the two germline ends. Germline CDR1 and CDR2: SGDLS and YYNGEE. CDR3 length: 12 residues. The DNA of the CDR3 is TGTGCCAGCAATACCGAGGGTCAGCCCCAGCATTTT. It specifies CASNTEGQPQHF.

This CDR3 reads CASSLASQANEQFF. CDR3 DNA sequence: TGTGCCAGCAGCTTAGCTTCCCAGGCCAATGAGCAGTTCTTC. The chain carries TRBV7-9 and TRBJ2-1; D ambiguous. The V end lost 0 bases, the J end lost 6 bases, and 9 bases lay between the germline ends. CDR3 length: 14 residues. In germline, CDR1 is SEHNR, CDR2 FQNEAQ (reference sequence).

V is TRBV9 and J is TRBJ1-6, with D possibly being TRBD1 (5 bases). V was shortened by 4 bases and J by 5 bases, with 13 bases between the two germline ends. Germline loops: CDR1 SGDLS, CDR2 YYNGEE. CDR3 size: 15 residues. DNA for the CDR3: TGTGCCAGCAGCACAGCCCAGGGAAATAATTCACCCCTCCACTTT. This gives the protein CASSTAQGNNSPLHF.

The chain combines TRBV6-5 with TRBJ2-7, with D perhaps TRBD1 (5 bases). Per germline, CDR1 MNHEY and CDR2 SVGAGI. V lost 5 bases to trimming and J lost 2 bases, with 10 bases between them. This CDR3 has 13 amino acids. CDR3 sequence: CASSRDSTYEQYF. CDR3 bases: TGTGCCAGCAGTAGAGACAGCACCTACGAGCAGTACTTC.

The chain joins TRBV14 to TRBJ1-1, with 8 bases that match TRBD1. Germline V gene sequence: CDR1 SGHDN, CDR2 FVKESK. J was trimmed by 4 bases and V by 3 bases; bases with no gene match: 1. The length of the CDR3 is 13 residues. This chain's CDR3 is CASSQDRATEAFF. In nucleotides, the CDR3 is TGTGCCAGCAGCCAGGACAGGGCCACTGAAGCTTTCTTT. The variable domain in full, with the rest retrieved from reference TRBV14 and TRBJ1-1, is EAGVTQFPSHSVIEKGQTVTLRCDPISGHDNLYWYRRVMGKEIKFLLHFVKESKQDESGMPNNRFLAERTGGTYSTLKVQPAELEDSGVYFCASSQDRATEAFFGQGTRLTVV.

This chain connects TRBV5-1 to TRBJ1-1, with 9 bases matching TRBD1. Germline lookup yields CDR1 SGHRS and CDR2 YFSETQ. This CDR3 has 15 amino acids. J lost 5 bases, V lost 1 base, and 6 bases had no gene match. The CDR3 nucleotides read TGCGCCAGCAGCTTGCAGGGGACAGGGCTGACTGAAGCTTTCTTT. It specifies CASSLQGTGLTEAFF.

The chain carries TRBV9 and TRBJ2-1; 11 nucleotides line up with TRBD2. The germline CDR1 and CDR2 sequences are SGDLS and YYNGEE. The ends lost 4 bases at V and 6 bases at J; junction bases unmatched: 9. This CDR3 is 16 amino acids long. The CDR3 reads CASSPVAGGRFNEQFF. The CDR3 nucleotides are TGTGCCAGCAGCCCAGTAGCGGGGGGGCGTTTCAATGAGCAGTTCTTC.

CDR3 sequence reads: CASSAGTSGGVQETQYF. The CDR3 DNA sequence: TGTGCCAGCAGCGCGGGGACTAGCGGGGGGGTACAAGAGACCCAGTACTTC. The chain links TRBV9 to TRBJ2-5, with 16 bases that match TRBD2. In germline, CDR1 is SGDLS, CDR2 YYNGEE. V shed 3 bases, J shed 2 bases, and the junction held 4 bases outside the gene matches. The length of the CDR3 is 17 residues.

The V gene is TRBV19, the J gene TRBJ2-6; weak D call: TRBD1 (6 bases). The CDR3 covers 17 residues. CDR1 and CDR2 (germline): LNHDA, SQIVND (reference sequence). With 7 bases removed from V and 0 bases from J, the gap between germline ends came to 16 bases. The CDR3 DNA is TGTGCCAGTAAACCGGTCAGGGGATTCTCTGGGGCCAACGTCCTGACTTTC. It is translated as CASKPVRGFSGANVLTF.

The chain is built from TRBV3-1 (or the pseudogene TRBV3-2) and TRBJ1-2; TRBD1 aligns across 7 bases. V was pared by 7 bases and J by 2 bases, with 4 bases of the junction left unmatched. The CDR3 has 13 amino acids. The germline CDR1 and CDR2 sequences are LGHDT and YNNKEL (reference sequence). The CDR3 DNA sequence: TGTGCCAGCACCCAGACAGGGAACTATGGCTACACCTTC. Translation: CASTQTGNYGYTF.